Ten or more counts support the clone carrying this TCR beta chain. Its antigen is unidentified. The time point: sample taken at primary tumor resection. The donor group consisted of roughly 70 patients who had untreated, early-stage non-small cell lung cancer. In each case, whole RNA from tumor, nontumor lung or frozen PBMC was sequenced unsorted. One entry per CDR3 protein, called by TCRdb with MiXCR from the 5' RACE reads. This sample has about 10,000 distinct CDR3 sequences, with approximately 10% found just once. The source of the sample is a study of spatial heterogeneity in lung cancer. Overall study results and limits: Tumor mutation count correlated with how many alpha and beta TCRs expanded intratumorally.

Germline-derived CDR1 and CDR2 are SEHNR and FQNEAQ (reference sequence). CDR3 length equals 13 residues. The V and J ends lost 1 base and 7 bases respectively, with 11 bases between them. The rearrangement links TRBV7-9 to TRBJ2-7; D possibly matches TRBD1 or TRBD2 (6 bases each). This clonotype originated in a female donor with early-stage non-small cell lung cancer. The starting material was lung tumor tissue, obtained at surgery. CDR3: CASSLVGGREQYF. CDR3 DNA: TGTGCCAGCAGCTTAGTCGGGGGCAGGGAGCAGTACTTC.